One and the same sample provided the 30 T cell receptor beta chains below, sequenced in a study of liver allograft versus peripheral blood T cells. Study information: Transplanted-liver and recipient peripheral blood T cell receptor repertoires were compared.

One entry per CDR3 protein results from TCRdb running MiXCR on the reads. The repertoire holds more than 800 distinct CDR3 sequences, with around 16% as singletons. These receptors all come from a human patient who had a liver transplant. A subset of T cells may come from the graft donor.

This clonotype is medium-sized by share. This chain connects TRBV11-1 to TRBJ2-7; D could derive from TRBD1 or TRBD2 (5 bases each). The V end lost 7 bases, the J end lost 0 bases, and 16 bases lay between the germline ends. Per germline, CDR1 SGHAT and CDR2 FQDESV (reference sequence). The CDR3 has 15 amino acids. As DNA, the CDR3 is TGTGCCAGCACCCTAGGGGTAGGGAGCTCCTACGAGCAGTACTTC. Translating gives CASTLGVGSSYEQYF.

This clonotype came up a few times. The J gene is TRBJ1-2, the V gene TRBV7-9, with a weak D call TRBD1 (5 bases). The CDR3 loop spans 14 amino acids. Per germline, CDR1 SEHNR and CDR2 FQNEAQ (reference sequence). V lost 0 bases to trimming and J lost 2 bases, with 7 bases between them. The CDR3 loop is CASSLAGGNYGYTF. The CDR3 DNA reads TGTGCCAGCAGCTTAGCGGGGGGAAACTATGGCTACACCTTC. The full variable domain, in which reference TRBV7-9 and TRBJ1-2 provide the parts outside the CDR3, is DTGVSQNPRHKITKRGQNVTFRCDPISEHNRLYWYRQTLGQGPEFLTYFQNEAQLEKSRLLSDRFSAERPKGSFSTLEIQRTEQGDSAMYLCASSLAGGNYGYTFGSGTRLTVV.

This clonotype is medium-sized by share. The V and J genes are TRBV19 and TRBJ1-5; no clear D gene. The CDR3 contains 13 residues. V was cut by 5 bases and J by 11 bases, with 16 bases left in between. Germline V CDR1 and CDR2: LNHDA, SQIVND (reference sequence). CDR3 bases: TGTGCCAGTAGTTTAGGACCCCTTAGGGCCCAGCATTTT. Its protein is CASSLGPLRAQHF.

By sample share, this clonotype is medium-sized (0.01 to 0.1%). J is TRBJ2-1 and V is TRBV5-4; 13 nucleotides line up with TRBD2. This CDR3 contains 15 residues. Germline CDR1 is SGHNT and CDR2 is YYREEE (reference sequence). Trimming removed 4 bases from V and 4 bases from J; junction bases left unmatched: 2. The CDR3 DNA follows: TGTGCCAGCAGCAAGGGACTAGCGGGATACAATGAGCAGTTCTTC. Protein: CASSKGLAGYNEQFF.

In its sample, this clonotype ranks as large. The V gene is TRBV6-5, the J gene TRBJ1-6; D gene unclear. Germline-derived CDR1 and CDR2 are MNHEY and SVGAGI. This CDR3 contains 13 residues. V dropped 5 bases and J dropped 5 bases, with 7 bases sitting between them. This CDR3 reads CASSEVNNSPLHF. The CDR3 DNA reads TGTGCCAGCAGTGAAGTCAATAATTCACCCCTCCACTTT.

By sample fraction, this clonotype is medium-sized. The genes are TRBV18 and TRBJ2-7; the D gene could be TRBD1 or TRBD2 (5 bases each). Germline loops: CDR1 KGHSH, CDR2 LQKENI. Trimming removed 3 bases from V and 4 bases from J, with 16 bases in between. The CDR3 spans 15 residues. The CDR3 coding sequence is TGTGCCAGCTCACCTTTCCGGGACCAGATTTACGAGCAGTACTTC. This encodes CASSPFRDQIYEQYF.

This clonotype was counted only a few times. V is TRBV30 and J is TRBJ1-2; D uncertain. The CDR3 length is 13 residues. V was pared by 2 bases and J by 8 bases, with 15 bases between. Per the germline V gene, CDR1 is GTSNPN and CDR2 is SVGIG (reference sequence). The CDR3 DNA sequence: TGTGCCTGGAGTACGAACTTCTTCGGGGGCTACACCTTC. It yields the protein CAWSTNFFGGYTF.

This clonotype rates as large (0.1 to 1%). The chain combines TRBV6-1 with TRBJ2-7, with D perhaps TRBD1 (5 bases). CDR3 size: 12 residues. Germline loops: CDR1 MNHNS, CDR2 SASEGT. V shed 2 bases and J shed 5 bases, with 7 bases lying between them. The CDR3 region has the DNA TGTGCCAGCAGTGAAAGGGGCGACGAGCAGTACTTC. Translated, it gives CASSERGDEQYF.

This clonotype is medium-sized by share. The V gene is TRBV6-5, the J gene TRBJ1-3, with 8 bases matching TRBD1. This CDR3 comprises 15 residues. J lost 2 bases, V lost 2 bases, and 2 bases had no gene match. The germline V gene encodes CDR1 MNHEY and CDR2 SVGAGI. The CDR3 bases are TGTGCCAGCAGTTACGTACAGGGGGCTGGAAACACCATATATTTT. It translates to CASSYVQGAGNTIYF.

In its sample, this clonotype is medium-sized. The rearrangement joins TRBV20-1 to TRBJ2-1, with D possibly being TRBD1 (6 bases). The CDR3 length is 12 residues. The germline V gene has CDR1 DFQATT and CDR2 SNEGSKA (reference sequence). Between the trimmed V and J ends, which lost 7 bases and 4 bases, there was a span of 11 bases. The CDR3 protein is CSGTEMYNEQFF. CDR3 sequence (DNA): TGCAGTGGGACAGAGATGTACAATGAGCAGTTCTTC.

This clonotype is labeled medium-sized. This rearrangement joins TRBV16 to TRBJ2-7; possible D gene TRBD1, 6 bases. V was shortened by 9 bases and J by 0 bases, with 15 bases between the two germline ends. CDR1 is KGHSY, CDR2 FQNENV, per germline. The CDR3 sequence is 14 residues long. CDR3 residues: CASTDRTYSYEQYF. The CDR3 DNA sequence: TGTGCCAGTACAGACAGGACTTACTCCTACGAGCAGTACTTC.

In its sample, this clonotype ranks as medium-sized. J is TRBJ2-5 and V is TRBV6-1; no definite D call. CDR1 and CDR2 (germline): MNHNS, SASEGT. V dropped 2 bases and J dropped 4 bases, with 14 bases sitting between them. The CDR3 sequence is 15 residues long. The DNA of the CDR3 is TGTGCCAGCAGTGAATATTTCGGATCAGGAGAGACCCAGTACTTC. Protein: CASSEYFGSGETQYF.

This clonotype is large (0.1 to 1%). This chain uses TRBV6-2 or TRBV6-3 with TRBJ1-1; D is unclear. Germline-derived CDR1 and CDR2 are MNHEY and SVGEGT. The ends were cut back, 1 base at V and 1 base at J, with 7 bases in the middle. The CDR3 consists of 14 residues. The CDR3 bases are TGTGCCAGCAGTTACTACGGACCGAACACTGAAGCTTTCTTT. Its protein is CASSYYGPNTEAFF.

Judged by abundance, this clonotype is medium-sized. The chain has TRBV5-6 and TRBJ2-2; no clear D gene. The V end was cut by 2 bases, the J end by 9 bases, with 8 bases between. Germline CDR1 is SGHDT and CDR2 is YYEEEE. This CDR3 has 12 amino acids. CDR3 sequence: CASSFYSRELFF. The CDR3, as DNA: TGTGCCAGCAGCTTCTATTCTCGGGAGCTGTTTTTT.

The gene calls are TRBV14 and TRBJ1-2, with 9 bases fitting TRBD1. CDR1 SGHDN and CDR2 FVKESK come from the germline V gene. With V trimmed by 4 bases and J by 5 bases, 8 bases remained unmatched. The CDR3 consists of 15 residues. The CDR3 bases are TGTGCCAGCAGCCGCCGGGACAGGGCAGGATATGGCTACACCTTC. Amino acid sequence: CASSRRDRAGYGYTF.

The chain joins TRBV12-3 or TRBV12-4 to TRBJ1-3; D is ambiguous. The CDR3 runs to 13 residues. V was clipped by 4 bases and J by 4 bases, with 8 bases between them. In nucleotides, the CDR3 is TGTGCCAGCAGTTGGGATAGGGGAAACACCATATATTTT. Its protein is CASSWDRGNTIYF.

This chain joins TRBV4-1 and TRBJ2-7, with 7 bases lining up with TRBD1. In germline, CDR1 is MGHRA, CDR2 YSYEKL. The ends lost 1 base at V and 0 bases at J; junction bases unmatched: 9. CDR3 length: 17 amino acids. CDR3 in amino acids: CASSQGRRTGSSYEQYF. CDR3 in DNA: TGCGCCAGCAGCCAAGGTCGGCGGACAGGATCCTCCTACGAGCAGTACTTC.

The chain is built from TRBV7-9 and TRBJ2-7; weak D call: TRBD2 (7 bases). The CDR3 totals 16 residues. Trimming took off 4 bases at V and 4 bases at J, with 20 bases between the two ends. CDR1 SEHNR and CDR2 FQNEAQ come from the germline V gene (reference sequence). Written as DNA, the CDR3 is TGTGCCAGCAGCTCGAGGGGGGGCCGCGTTCGTTACGAGCAGTACTTC. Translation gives CASSSRGGRVRYEQYF.

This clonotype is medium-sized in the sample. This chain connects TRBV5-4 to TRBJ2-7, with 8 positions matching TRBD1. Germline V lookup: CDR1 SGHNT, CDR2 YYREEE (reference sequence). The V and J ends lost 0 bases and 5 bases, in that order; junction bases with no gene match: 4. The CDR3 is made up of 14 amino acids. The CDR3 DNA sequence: TGTGCCAGCAGCTTGGGAGGACAGGGTAACGAGCAGTACTTC. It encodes CASSLGGQGNEQYF. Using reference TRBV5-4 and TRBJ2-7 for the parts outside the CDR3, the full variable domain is ETGVTQSPTHLIKTRGQQVTLRCSSQSGHNTVSWYQQALGQGPQFIFQYYREEENGRGNFPPRFSGLQFPNYSSELNVNALELDDSALYLCASSLGGQGNEQYFGPGTRLTVT.

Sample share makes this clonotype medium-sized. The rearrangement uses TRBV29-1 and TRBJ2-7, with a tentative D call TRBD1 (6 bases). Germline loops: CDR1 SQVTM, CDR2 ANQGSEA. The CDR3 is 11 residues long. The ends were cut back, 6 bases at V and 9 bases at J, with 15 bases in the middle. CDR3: CSVGTGLMQYF. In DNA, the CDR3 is TGCAGCGTGGGAACAGGGTTAATGCAGTACTTC.

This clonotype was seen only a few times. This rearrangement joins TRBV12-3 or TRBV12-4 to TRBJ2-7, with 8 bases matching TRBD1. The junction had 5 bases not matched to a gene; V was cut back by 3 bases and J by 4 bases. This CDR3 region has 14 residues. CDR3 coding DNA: TGTGCCAGCAGTTTGACAGGGGCGCGGTACGAGCAGTACTTC. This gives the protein CASSLTGARYEQYF.

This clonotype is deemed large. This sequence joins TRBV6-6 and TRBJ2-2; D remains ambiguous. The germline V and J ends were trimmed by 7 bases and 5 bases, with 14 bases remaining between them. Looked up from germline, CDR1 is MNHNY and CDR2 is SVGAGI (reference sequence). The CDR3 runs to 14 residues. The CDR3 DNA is TGTGCCAGCACCCTGCGGCAGGCTACCGGGGAGCTGTTTTTT. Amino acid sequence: CASTLRQATGELFF.

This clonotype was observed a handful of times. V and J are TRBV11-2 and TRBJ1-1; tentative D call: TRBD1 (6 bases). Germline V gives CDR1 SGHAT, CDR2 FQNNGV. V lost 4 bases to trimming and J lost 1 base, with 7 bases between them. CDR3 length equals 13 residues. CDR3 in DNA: TGTGCCAGCAGCTCGGACAGGAACACTGAAGCTTTCTTT. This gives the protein CASSSDRNTEAFF. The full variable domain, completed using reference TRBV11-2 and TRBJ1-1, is EAGVAQSPRYKIIEKRQSVAFWCNPISGHATLYWYQQILGQGPKLLIQFQNNGVVDDSQLPKDRFSAERLKGVDSTLKIQPAKLEDSAVYLCASSSDRNTEAFFGQGTRLTVV.

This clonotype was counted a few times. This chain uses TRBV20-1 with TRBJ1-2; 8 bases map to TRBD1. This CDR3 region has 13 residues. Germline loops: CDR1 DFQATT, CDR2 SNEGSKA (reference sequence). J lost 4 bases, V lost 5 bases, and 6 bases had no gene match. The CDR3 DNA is TGCAGTGCTCGGGGGACAGGCAGCTATGGCTACACCTTC. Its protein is CSARGTGSYGYTF.

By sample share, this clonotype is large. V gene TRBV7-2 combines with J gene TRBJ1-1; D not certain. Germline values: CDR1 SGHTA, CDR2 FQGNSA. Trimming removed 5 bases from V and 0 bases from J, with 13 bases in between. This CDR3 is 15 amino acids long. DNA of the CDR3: TGTGCCAGCAGCCTGTCGACAAACATGAACACTGAAGCTTTCTTT. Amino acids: CASSLSTNMNTEAFF.

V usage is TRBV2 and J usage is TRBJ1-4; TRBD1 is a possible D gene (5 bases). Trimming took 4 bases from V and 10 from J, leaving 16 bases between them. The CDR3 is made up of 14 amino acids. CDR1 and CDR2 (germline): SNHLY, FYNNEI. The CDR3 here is CASSGGTYGRKLFF. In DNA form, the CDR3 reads TGTGCCAGCAGTGGAGGGACCTACGGACGAAAACTGTTTTTT.

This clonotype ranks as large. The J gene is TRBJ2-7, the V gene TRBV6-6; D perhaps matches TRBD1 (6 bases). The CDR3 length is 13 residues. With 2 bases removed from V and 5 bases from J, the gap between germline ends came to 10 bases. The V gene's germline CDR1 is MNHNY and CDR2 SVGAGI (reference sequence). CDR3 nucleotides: TGTGCCAGCAGTTACGGGACAAGCCACGAGCAGTACTTC. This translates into CASSYGTSHEQYF.

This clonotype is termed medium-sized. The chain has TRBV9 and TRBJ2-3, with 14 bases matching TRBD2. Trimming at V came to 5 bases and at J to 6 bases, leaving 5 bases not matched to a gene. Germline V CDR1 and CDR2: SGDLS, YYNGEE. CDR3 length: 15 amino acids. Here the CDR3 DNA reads TGTGCCAGCAGTGGACTAGCGGGGGGTTCGGATACGCAGTATTTT. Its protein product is CASSGLAGGSDTQYF.

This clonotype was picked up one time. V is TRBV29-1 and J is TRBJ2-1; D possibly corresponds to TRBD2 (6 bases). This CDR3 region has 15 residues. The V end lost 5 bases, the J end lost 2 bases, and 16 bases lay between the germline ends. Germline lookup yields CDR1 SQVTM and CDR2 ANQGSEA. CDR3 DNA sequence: TGCAGCGTTCCCCTTACAGTAGCGGCCTACAATGAGCAGTTCTTC. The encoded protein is CSVPLTVAAYNEQFF.

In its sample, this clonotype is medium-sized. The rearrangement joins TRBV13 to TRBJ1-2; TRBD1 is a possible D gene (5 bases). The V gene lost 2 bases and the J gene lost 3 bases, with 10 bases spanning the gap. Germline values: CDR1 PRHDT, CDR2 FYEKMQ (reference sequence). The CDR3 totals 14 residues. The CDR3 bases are TGTGCCAGCAGCTTACGCGGGGCAGACTATGGCTACACCTTC. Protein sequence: CASSLRGADYGYTF.